The 7 T cell receptor beta chains below come from one sample, sequenced in a study of blood T cell repertoires in COVID-19. The method was immunoSEQ multiplex PCR; TCRdb's version includes in-frame clones alone and lacks a portion of them. Of 100,000 to 110,000 clones listed, about 80% are singletons. Sequences were obtained from peripheral blood. The receptors originated from a man between 65 and 79 years old with active or convalescent COVID-19.

The chain is built from TRBV7-7 and TRBJ2-1, with D possibly TRBD2 on 5 matching bases. Germline loops: CDR1 SSHAT, CDR2 FNYEAQ (reference sequence). V was pared by 5 bases and J by 7 bases, with 12 bases between. The CDR3 has 13 residues. CDR3 nucleotide sequence: TGTGCCAGCAGCCCGGGCCGCGGGAATGAGCAGTTCTTC. This encodes CASSPGRGNEQFF.

The chain links TRBV3-1 (or the pseudogene TRBV3-2) to TRBJ1-2, with D uncertain. V was trimmed by 5 bases and J by 5 bases, leaving 15 bases between them. The germline gives CDR1 LGHDT, CDR2 YNNKEL (reference sequence). CDR3 length: 14 amino acids. In DNA, the CDR3 is TGTGCCAGCAGCTCCCCGGGAAGGACGTATGGCTACACCTTC. Protein sequence: CASSSPGRTYGYTF.

The V gene is TRBV24-1, the J gene TRBJ2-5; 7 bases are shared with TRBD1. V was clipped by 4 bases and J by 4 bases; unmatched bases: 8. This CDR3 has 15 residues. In germline, CDR1 is KGHDR, CDR2 SFDVKD. Written as DNA, the CDR3 is TGTGCCACCAGTGACCCTGACAGGGTTGGAGAGACCCAGTACTTC. This codes for CATSDPDRVGETQYF.

CDR3 loop: CSVEEGVYEQFF. The CDR3 coding sequence is TGCAGCGTTGAAGAGGGCGTTTATGAGCAGTTCTTC. The V call is TRBV29-1, the J call TRBJ2-1; D not resolved. Germline-derived CDR1 and CDR2 are SQVTM and ANQGSEA. CDR3 length: 12 residues. The V end was cut by 0 bases, the J end by 8 bases, with 8 bases between.

The chain uses TRBV19 and TRBJ2-2, with 10 positions matching TRBD2. Germline V lookup: CDR1 LNHDA, CDR2 SQIVND (reference sequence). V lost 3 bases and J lost 1; bases outside the gene matches: 2. The length of the CDR3 is 16 residues. CDR3 residues: CASSITSGENTGELFF. The CDR3 nucleotides are TGTGCCAGTAGTATCACTAGCGGGGAGAACACCGGGGAGCTGTTTTTT.

The count of this clone is one. The V call is TRBV9, the J call TRBJ1-2, with 9 bases fitting TRBD1. J gave up 8 bases and V 3 bases, and 5 bases lay outside the gene matches. CDR3 length: 13 amino acids. Germline lookup yields CDR1 SGDLS and CDR2 YYNGEE. CDR3 amino acids: CASSAGQGSGYTF. In DNA form, the CDR3 reads TGTGCCAGCAGCGCGGGACAGGGATCGGGCTACACCTTC.

This chain joins TRBV14 and TRBJ2-3; 10 bases are a match to TRBD1. The CDR3 has 16 amino acids. Germline lookup yields CDR1 SGHDN and CDR2 FVKESK. The junction had 10 bases not matched to a gene; V was cut back by 4 bases and J by 6 bases. CDR3 residues: CASSPHRDRGFDTQYF. The CDR3 coding sequence is TGTGCCAGCAGCCCCCACCGGGACAGGGGATTTGATACGCAGTATTTT.